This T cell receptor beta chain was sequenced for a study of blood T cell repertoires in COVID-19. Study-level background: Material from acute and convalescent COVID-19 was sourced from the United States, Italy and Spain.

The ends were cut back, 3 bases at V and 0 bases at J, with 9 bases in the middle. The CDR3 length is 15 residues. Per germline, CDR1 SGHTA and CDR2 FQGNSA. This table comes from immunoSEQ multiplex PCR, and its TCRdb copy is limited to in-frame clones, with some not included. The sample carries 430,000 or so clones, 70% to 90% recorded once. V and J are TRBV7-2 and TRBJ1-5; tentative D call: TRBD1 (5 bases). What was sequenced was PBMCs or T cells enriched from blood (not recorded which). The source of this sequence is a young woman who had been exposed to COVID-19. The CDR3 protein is CASSFQGGSNQPQHF. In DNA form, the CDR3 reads TGTGCCAGCAGCTTTCAGGGAGGTAGCAATCAGCCCCAGCATTTT.